Here is one TCR beta chain with its context. This clone's antigen is unknown. Base qualities are not provided; no much larger clone lies one nucleotide away. This specimen comes from a study of OX40 agonist ivuxolimab in advanced cancers. Regarding the study in general: Ivuxolimab was a fully human IgG2 agonistic monoclonal antibody targeting the costimulatory receptor OX40 (CD134). Intravenous ivuxolimab was administered to patients every 2 weeks at six dose levels: 0.01, 0.1, 0.3, 1.5, 3 and 10 mg/kg. Of the roughly 50 dose-escalation patients, hepatocellular carcinoma was present in some 19, melanoma in around 15, renal cell carcinoma in 9 and head and neck cancer in 9. In the dose-escalation cohort, 65% to 85% of patients were male, and the mean age was roughly 60 years with a range of about 20 to 79. Patients were allowed to have had prior anti-PD-1, anti-PD-L1 or anti-CTLA-4 therapy, and more than 35% of the dose-escalation patients had been treated with checkpoint inhibitors. Partial responses occurred in three dose-escalation patients: two with cutaneous melanoma and one with hepatocellular carcinoma. The point of sequencing TCRbeta in the periphery was to test whether ivuxolimab changed TCR sequence diversity and drove clonal T-cell expansion. The paper reports the monotherapy dose-escalation portion (N of about 54 patients) of the phase I ivuxolimab trial.

Genomic DNA was isolated from the sorted cells so that the TCRbeta CDR3 region could be sequenced. The immunoSEQ Assay was used for sequencing of TCRbeta CDR3 regions. The table comes from immuneACCESS by way of TCRdb, which keeps in-frame sequences with V and J called. Part of the clones is missing from these tables; in studies checked, under half for an unresolved V gene and the rest for unknown reasons. The sample table contains about 74,000 clones; only one count was recorded for 84% of them. The leading ten clones occupy around 2.1% of the sample. Patients with a history of autoimmune disease or receiving systemic immunosuppression were excluded from the trial. Peripheral blood for TCR sequencing was collected from all dose cohorts at baseline, on cycle 4 day 1, and on cycle 7 day 1. Samples came from an open-label, multicenter, first-in-human phase I dose-escalation trial of ivuxolimab. Adults with locally advanced or metastatic head and neck squamous cell, hepatocellular, melanoma or renal cell carcinoma were enrolled in the trial. Before TCR sequencing, CD4+ T cells and CD8+ T cells were sorted from peripheral blood as separate populations.

What the authors observed across the whole study: Clonal expansion of both CD4+ and CD8+ blood T cells was observed from baseline to week 6 at doses 0.1 to 3.0 mg/kg. In the 0.1-3.0 mg/kg groups, partial responders had among the lowest normalized peripheral clonal expansion, particularly in CD8+ T cells. Which antigens the clonally expanded peripheral T cells were specific for was not determined. Low levels of normalized T-cell clonal expansion were also seen in some patients who did not respond. After ivuxolimab, expanded clones were on average more numerous among CD8+ T cells than among CD4+ T cells.

Sequences were derived from CD4+ or CD8+ T cells sorted from blood, sampled in a trial of the OX40 agonist ivuxolimab. The source of this sequence is an adult with an advanced solid tumor such as melanoma, head and neck, liver or kidney cancer.

The nucleotide sequence reads as follows: TGTGCCAGCACCTCAGGGAGCTCCTACGAGCAGTACTTC. Translated, this is CASTSGSSYEQYF. The chain couples TRBV6-6 to TRBJ2-7, with the D segment possibly TRBD1 or TRBD2, each aligning over 5 bases. The CDR3 goes from the cysteine to the phenylalanine over 13 residues. The retained sequence is limited to the CDR3, 39 bases, with the frame set at the first base. Between the V and J ends, shortened by 7 bases and 0 bases respectively, the junction contains 10 bases. Per the germline V gene (reference sequence), MNHNY is the CDR1 and SVGAGI is the CDR2.